One and the same sample provided the 24 T cell receptor beta chains below, sequenced in a study of blood T cell repertoires in COVID-19. Here immunoSEQ multiplex PCR was the method, and the copy in TCRdb shows in-frame clones only, minus some. Among around 380,000 clones listed, over 75% were seen once. The sequencing input was PBMCs or T cells enriched from blood (not recorded which). The receptor source for this set is a man aged 25 to 45 who had recovered from COVID-19.

The rearrangement joins TRBV11-2 to TRBJ1-2, with no clear D. Germline V CDR1 and CDR2: SGHAT, FQNNGV. This CDR3 is 13 amino acids long. Trimming pared 1 base from V and 5 bases from J, leaving 8 bases between. CDR3 coding DNA: TGTGCCAGCAGCTTAGGATCTGAGTATGGCTACACCTTC. Translating gives CASSLGSEYGYTF. The full variable domain, rest sourced from reference TRBV11-2 and TRBJ1-2, is EAGVAQSPRYKIIEKRQSVAFWCNPISGHATLYWYQQILGQGPKLLIQFQNNGVVDDSQLPKDRFSAERLKGVDSTLKIQPAKLEDSAVYLCASSLGSEYGYTFGSGTRLTVV.

Regarding this clone: Other DNA sequences in the sample encode the same CDR3. For the CDR3, the DNA is TGTGCCAGCAGCGTAGGGGGGGAATCTGGCTACACCTTC. Translating gives CASSVGGESGYTF. The chain is built from TRBV9 and TRBJ1-2; a weak D match, TRBD1 (5 bases). Trimming took off 0 bases at V and 7 bases at J, with 10 bases between the two ends. Germline values: CDR1 SGDLS, CDR2 YYNGEE. This CDR3 comprises 13 residues.

The rearrangement links TRBV12-3 or TRBV12-4 to TRBJ2-1; 9 nucleotides agree with TRBD2. This CDR3 is 13 amino acids long. Unmatched junction bases numbered 2, after V lost 6 bases and J lost 5 bases. CDR3 nucleotides: TGTGCCAGCAGAAGACTAGCGGACAATGAGCAGTTCTTC. This translates into CASRRLADNEQFF.

The chain uses TRBV27 and TRBJ1-3, with D tentatively TRBD1 (6 bases). CDR3 size: 15 residues. Germline V gene sequence: CDR1 MNHEY, CDR2 SMNVEV (reference sequence). V lost 5 bases and J 4 bases, leaving 15 bases between the germline ends. CDR3 nucleotide sequence: TGTGCCAGCAGTCTTCAAAGGGGGACGGGAAACACCATATATTTT. Translated: CASSLQRGTGNTIYF.

V is TRBV20-1 and J is TRBJ2-5; 7 bases line up with TRBD2. CDR1 DFQATT and CDR2 SNEGSKA come from the germline V gene (reference sequence). J was trimmed by 3 bases and V by 3 bases; bases with no gene match: 4. The CDR3 has 13 amino acids. Written as DNA, the CDR3 is TGCAGTGCTAGTCCCAGCGGGGAAGAGACCCAGTACTTC. Its protein is CSASPSGEETQYF.

The genes are TRBV18 and TRBJ2-7, with TRBD1 matching over 9 bases. Germline-derived CDR1 and CDR2 are KGHSH and LQKENI. This CDR3 has 16 amino acids. J lost 2 bases, V lost 9 bases, and 14 bases had no gene match. The CDR3 region has the DNA TGTGCCAGTCTCCCTACCGGGACAGGGATTACCTACGAGCAGTACTTC. This translates into CASLPTGTGITYEQYF.

The chain joins TRBV7-9 to TRBJ1-2, with TRBD1 matching 11 bases. Germline lookup yields CDR1 SEHNR and CDR2 FQNEAQ (reference sequence). The CDR3 loop spans 16 amino acids. Losses at the gene ends were 5 bases for V and 7 bases for J; bases not matched to a gene: 12. The CDR3: CASSPGGQGETPGYTF. CDR3 bases: TGTGCCAGCAGCCCAGGGGGACAGGGGGAGACTCCTGGCTACACCTTC. The full variable domain, in which reference TRBV7-9 and TRBJ1-2 provide the parts outside the CDR3, is DTGVSQNPRHKITKRGQNVTFRCDPISEHNRLYWYRQTLGQGPEFLTYFQNEAQLEKSRLLSDRFSAERPKGSFSTLEIQRTEQGDSAMYLCASSPGGQGETPGYTFGSGTRLTVV.

The chain joins TRBV9 to TRBJ1-3, with unresolved D. Per germline, CDR1 SGDLS and CDR2 YYNGEE. The germline V and J ends were trimmed by 1 base and 2 bases, with 4 bases remaining between them. This CDR3 has 13 residues. The CDR3: CASSVSPGNTIYF. As DNA, the CDR3 is TGTGCCAGCAGCGTAAGCCCTGGAAACACCATATATTTT.

The rearrangement links TRBV7-9 to TRBJ2-7; perhaps TRBD1 as D (6 bases). The V end lost 5 bases, the J end lost 2 bases, and 13 bases lay between the germline ends. The V gene's germline CDR1 is SEHNR and CDR2 FQNEAQ (reference sequence). CDR3 length: 14 amino acids. CDR3 amino acids: CASSQRTDTYEQYF. Written as DNA, the CDR3 is TGTGCCAGCAGCCAGCGGACAGACACCTACGAGCAGTACTTC.

The chain is built from TRBV2 and TRBJ2-1, with TRBD1 identical over 7 bases. The germline V gene has CDR1 SNHLY and CDR2 FYNNEI. The junction had 18 bases not matched to a gene; V was cut back by 5 bases and J by 8 bases. This CDR3 is 17 amino acids long. DNA for the CDR3: TGTGCCAGCAGTCGAATAGGACAGGCGTGGACCTCACATGAGCAGTTCTTC. This sequence encodes CASSRIGQAWTSHEQFF.

The chain joins TRBV9 to TRBJ1-6, with D possibly TRBD1 on 5 matching bases. Germline V gene lookup returns CDR1 SGDLS and CDR2 YYNGEE. The V and J ends lost 7 bases and 0 bases respectively, with 14 bases between them. The CDR3 extends over 16 amino acids. This CDR3 reads CASGPGGSSYNSPLHF. Written as DNA, the CDR3 is TGTGCCAGCGGGCCCGGGGGGAGCTCCTATAATTCACCCCTCCACTTT.

This chain links TRBV3-1 (or the pseudogene TRBV3-2) with TRBJ2-3, with 10 bases identical to TRBD2. The CDR3 has 16 amino acids. Trimming took 6 bases from V and 0 from J; bases not matched to a gene: 6. The germline CDR1 and CDR2 sequences are LGHDT and YNNKEL (reference sequence). CDR3 residues: CASSRIAGGSTDTQYF. CDR3 DNA sequence: TGTGCCAGCAGTCGAATAGCGGGGGGAAGCACAGATACGCAGTATTTT.

The CDR3: CASSGSAADRGDGYTF. CDR3 DNA: TGTGCCAGCAGCGGGTCAGCAGCCGACAGGGGGGATGGCTACACCTTC. V gene TRBV5-5 combines with J gene TRBJ1-2; 9 bases fit TRBD1. After removal of 4 bases from V and 6 bases from J, the junction contained 13 bases not matched to a gene. Germline-derived CDR1 and CDR2 are SGHKS and YYEKEE (reference sequence). This CDR3 contains 16 residues.

The CDR3 sequence: CAWSPLAARRNEKLFF. CDR3 sequence (DNA): TGTGCCTGGAGTCCTCTGGCGGCCAGAAGAAATGAAAAACTGTTTTTT. The V and J genes are TRBV30 and TRBJ1-4; D gene ambiguous. From germline, CDR1 is GTSNPN and CDR2 SVGIG (reference sequence). The CDR3 has 16 residues. V lost 2 bases and J lost 5, with 18 bases in between.

The chain recombines TRBV30 with TRBJ2-5; 12 bases are shared with TRBD1. With 1 base clipped from V and 5 bases from J, the junction kept 5 bases outside the gene matches. Germline assignment: CDR1 GTSNPN and CDR2 SVGIG (reference sequence). This CDR3 has 15 amino acids. The CDR3 region has the DNA TGTGCCTGGAGTGGGGGACAGGGGGCGTTGGAGACCCAGTACTTC. Translating gives CAWSGGQGALETQYF.

The chain couples TRBV7-2 to TRBJ1-2; perhaps TRBD1 as D (5 bases). Trimming cost V 0 bases and J 11 bases, with 13 bases left between them. Germline CDR1 reads SGHTA; CDR2 reads FQGNSA. There are 13 residues in the CDR3. CDR3 in amino acids: CASSLAETARYTF. In DNA, the CDR3 is TGTGCCAGCAGCTTAGCGGAGACAGCGCGGTACACCTTC.

This chain joins TRBV6-5 and TRBJ2-1, with 8 bases identical to TRBD2. V shed 6 bases, J shed 3 bases, and the junction held 7 bases outside the gene matches. CDR3 size: 15 residues. In germline, CDR1 is MNHEY, CDR2 SVGAGI. The CDR3 protein is CASRVGGAFYNEQFF. The CDR3 DNA follows: TGTGCCAGCAGAGTCGGGGGGGCGTTCTACAATGAGCAGTTCTTC.

This chain links TRBV7-2 with TRBJ1-5, with 9 bases matching TRBD1. V dropped 4 bases and J dropped 4; count of bases not matched to a gene: 5. The germline V gene encodes CDR1 SGHTA and CDR2 FQGNSA. The CDR3 contains 15 residues. The CDR3 reads CASSWTGDENQPQHF. In nucleotides, the CDR3 is TGTGCCAGCAGCTGGACAGGGGACGAGAATCAGCCCCAGCATTTT.

This clone was counted between two and nine times. The chain combines TRBV18 with TRBJ1-2; 7 positions agree with TRBD1. This CDR3 contains 13 residues. In germline, CDR1 is KGHSH, CDR2 LQKENI. The V gene end was trimmed by 3 bases and the J gene end by 4 bases; junction bases not matched to a gene: 2. CDR3 residues: CASSPDRVYGYTF. For the CDR3, the DNA is TGTGCCAGCTCACCCGACAGGGTCTATGGCTACACCTTC.

This clone was observed a few times. The V gene is TRBV19, the J gene TRBJ1-1, with a possible D match to TRBD1 (6 bases). This CDR3 is 15 amino acids long. Germline CDR1 is LNHDA and CDR2 is SQIVND (reference sequence). With 0 bases removed from V and 1 base from J, the gap between germline ends came to 9 bases. The CDR3: CASSIDFRGNTEAFF. The CDR3 DNA is TGTGCCAGTAGTATAGACTTCAGGGGGAACACTGAAGCTTTCTTT.

The chain employs TRBV6-5 and TRBJ2-5, with D perhaps TRBD2 (5 bases). Between the trimmed V and J ends, which lost 6 bases and 0 bases, there was a span of 11 bases. The CDR3 is 14 residues long. Germline V gives CDR1 MNHEY, CDR2 SVGAGI. CDR3 loop: CASSRTPHQETQYF. The CDR3 coding sequence is TGTGCCAGCAGCCGGACTCCCCACCAAGAGACCCAGTACTTC.

This chain links TRBV19 with TRBJ2-2, with TRBD1 identical over 9 bases. V lost 6 bases, J lost 6 bases, and 5 bases stayed unmatched. The CDR3 totals 14 residues. CDR1 LNHDA and CDR2 SQIVND come from the germline V gene (reference sequence). The CDR3 reads CASRTGTGSGELFF. Here the CDR3 DNA reads TGTGCCAGTAGAACCGGGACAGGGTCCGGGGAGCTGTTTTTT.

The rearrangement links TRBV6-5 to TRBJ1-2; D gene unclear. V was pared by 7 bases and J by 0 bases, with 12 bases between. The CDR3 has 14 amino acids. Germline-derived CDR1 and CDR2 are MNHEY and SVGAGI. Here the CDR3 reads CASTGLGPNYGYTF. CDR3 coding DNA: TGTGCCAGCACCGGACTCGGGCCTAACTATGGCTACACCTTC.

The chain recombines TRBV25-1 with TRBJ1-2, with TRBD1 identical over 7 bases. The V and J ends lost 3 bases and 4 bases, in that order; junction bases with no gene match: 5. The CDR3 loop spans 14 amino acids. The germline V gene encodes CDR1 MGHDK and CDR2 SYGVNS. This chain's CDR3 is CASSDPGTVYGYTF. For the CDR3, the DNA is TGTGCCAGCAGTGATCCCGGGACAGTCTATGGCTACACCTTC.